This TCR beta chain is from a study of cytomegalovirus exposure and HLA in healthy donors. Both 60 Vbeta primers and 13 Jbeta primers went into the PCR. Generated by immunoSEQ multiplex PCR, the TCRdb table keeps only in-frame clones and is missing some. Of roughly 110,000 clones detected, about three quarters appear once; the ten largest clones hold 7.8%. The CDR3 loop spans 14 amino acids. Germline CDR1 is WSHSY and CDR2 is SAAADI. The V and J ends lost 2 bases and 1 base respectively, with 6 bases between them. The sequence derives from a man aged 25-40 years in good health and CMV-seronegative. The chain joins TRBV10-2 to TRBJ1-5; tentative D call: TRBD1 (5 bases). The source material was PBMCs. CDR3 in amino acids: CASSEQGSNQPQHF. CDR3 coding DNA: TGCGCCAGCAGTGAGCAGGGAAGCAATCAGCCCCAGCATTTT.